This TCR beta chain was retrieved from a study of Graves' ophthalmopathy and Graves' hyperthyroidism. At the level of the study: At the time of initial diagnosis and before any treatment, peripheral blood was collected.

Symptoms, serum thyroxine and TRAb, thyroid ultrasound, and orbital computed tomography formed the diagnostic basis. A volume of 10 ml of fresh peripheral blood supplied the PBMCs. This clonotype was counted ten times or more. CDR1 MNHEY and CDR2 SVGAGI come from the germline V gene. The germline V and J ends were trimmed by 4 bases and 7 bases, with 7 bases remaining between them. The CDR3 runs 11 residues. The study amplified TCR beta CDR3 regions using RNA transcripts. HTBI primers primed a first-round RT-PCR, and a second-round multiplex PCR followed. MiXCR, run by TCRdb on the multiplex PCR reads, gives a single entry per CDR3 protein. The sample consists of 620,000 or so distinct CDR3 sequences, over 20% of them appearing once.

The receptor was derived from a woman between 18 and 29 years old with stable Graves' hyperthyroidism. Some clones in this sample may be carry-over from other donors' samples. The sequencing input was peripheral blood. The rearrangement uses TRBV6-5 and TRBJ1-2; D possibly corresponds to TRBD1 (5 bases). CDR3 bases: TGTGCCAGCAGTTGGGGGGGTGGCTACACCTTC. Translation: CASSWGGGYTF.